These T cell receptor beta chains were read from a single sample in a study of early T cells in non-severe SARS-CoV-2 infection. Each CDR3 protein gets one entry after TCRdb re-called the 5' RACE reads with MiXCR. The profile shows more than 85,000 distinct CDR3 sequences, 16% of them singletons. Sequenced material: whole blood. Every receptor here comes from an adult who was a healthcare worker with PCR-confirmed SARS-CoV-2 infection or an uninfected control (not recorded which). Both conserved end residues are part of each CDR3. A D gene is named only where the DNA matches it firmly. The listing skips clone size in some rows; elsewhere it reads once, few, many or a size class.

TRBD1	TRBJ1-2	many	TRBV2	TGTGCCAGCAGTGACTGGGGACAGGGATTCCAGGGTGTCTACACCTTC	CASSDWGQGFQGVYTF
-	TRBJ2-3	-	TRBV5-1	TGCGCCAGCAGGGATCAGGGAGGAACAGATACGCAGTATTTT	CASRDQGGTDTQYF
TRBD2	TRBJ2-7	-	TRBV27	TGTGCCAGCAGTGGGGTAGCGGGCACCGTCTCCTACGAGCAGTACTTC	CASSGVAGTVSYEQYF
-	TRBJ1-1	-	TRBV20-1	TGCAGTGCTAGAGTCGACAGGAACACTGAAGCTTTCTTT	CSARVDRNTEAFF
-	TRBJ2-5	-	TRBV7-9	TGTGCCAGCAGCTCCAGGGACTTTAAAGAGACCCAGTACTTC	CASSSRDFKETQYF
TRBD2	TRBJ2-5	-	TRBV3-1	TGTGCCAGTGATTCCGGGACTAGCGGGATCGGGACCCAGTACTTC	CASDSGTSGIGTQYF
-	TRBJ1-1	-	TRBV2	TGTGCCAGCACCTGGGGACACCAAGGCACTGAAGCTTTCTTT	CASTWGHQGTEAFF
TRBD1	TRBJ1-2	few	TRBV20-1	TGCAGTGCTAGAAAGGGGACAGGCGCGGGTGCATCGTATGGCTACACCTTC	CSARKGTGAGASYGYTF
-	TRBJ2-7	-	TRBV27	TGTGCCAGCAGTCTTGGCTCTTACTCCTACGAGCAGTACTTC	CASSLGSYSYEQYF
-	TRBJ2-5	many	TRBV27	TGTGCCAGCAGTTTATCGGGTCGCAGCCAAGAGACCCAGTACTTC	CASSLSGRSQETQYF
-	TRBJ2-1	many	TRBV28	TGTGCCAGCAGTTTCTATTCAGCGGGCTACTACAATGAGCAGTTCTTC	CASSFYSAGYYNEQFF
-	TRBJ1-1	many	TRBV27	TGTGCCAGCAGTTTAAGACCACGTGGCACTGAAGCTTTCTTT	CASSLRPRGTEAFF
TRBD2	TRBJ2-7	-	TRBV28	TGTGCCAGCAGCTTGGGCCCCGGGGCTAGCGGGCGCTACGAGCAGTACTTC	CASSLGPGASGRYEQYF
-	TRBJ2-2	once	TRBV7-2	TGTGCCAGCAGCCCCCGGGACGGGGAGCTGTTTTTT	CASSPRDGELFF
TRBD2	TRBJ2-1	-	TRBV3-1	TGTGCCAGCAGCCTTTTAGCGGGAGTCTACAATGAGCAGTTCTTC	CASSLLAGVYNEQFF
TRBD2	TRBJ2-4	few	TRBV6-6	TGTGCCAGCAGCCAACCGGGACTAGCGGACAACATTCAGTACTTC	CASSQPGLADNIQYF
TRBD2	TRBJ2-7	many	TRBV20-1	TGCAGTGCTAGAGGTCGGGGGGGAGACGAGCAGTACTTC	CSARGRGGDEQYF
-	TRBJ2-1	-	TRBV11-2	TGTGCCAGCAGCTCTATACAGGGAACCTACAATGAGCAGTTCTTC	CASSSIQGTYNEQFF
TRBD1	TRBJ1-1	-	TRBV6-5	TGTGCCAGCGAGGGACAGGGGTCTTCCACTGAAGCTTTCTTT	CASEGQGSSTEAFF
-	TRBJ2-1	-	TRBV5-1	TGCGCCAGCAGCGCTCTCAATGAGCAGTTCTTC	CASSALNEQFF